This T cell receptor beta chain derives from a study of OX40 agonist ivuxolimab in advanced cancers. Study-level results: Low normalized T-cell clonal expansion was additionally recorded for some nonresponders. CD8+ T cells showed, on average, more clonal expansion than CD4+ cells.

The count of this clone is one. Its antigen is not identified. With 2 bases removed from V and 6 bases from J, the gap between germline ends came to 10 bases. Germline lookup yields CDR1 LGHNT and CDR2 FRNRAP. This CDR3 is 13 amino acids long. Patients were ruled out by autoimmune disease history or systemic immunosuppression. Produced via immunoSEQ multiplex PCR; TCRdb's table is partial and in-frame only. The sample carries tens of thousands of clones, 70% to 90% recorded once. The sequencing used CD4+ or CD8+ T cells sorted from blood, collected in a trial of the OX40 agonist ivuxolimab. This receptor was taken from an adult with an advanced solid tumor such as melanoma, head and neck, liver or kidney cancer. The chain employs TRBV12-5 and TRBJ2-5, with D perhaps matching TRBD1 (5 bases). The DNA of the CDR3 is TGTGCTAGTGGTTTGAAGGGGCGGCAGACCCAGTACTTC. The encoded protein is CASGLKGRQTQYF.